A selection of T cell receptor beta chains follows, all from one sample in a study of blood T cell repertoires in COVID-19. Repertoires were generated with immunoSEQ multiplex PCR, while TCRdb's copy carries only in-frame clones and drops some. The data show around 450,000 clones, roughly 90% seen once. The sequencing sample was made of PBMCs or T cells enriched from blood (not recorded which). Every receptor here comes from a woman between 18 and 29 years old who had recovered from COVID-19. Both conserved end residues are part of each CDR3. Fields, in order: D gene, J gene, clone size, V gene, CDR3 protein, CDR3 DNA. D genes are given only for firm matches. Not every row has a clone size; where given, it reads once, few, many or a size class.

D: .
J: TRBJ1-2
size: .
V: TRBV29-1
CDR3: CSVEGADSNYGYTF
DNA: TGCAGCGTTGAAGGCGCGGATTCTAACTATGGCTACACCTTC

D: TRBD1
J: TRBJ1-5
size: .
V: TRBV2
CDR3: CASRLDREQPQHF
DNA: TGTGCCAGCAGACTCGACAGGGAACAGCCCCAGCATTTT

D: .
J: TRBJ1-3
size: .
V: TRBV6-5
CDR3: CASIRGVGNTIYF
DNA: TGTGCCAGCATACGGGGGGTAGGAAACACCATATATTTT

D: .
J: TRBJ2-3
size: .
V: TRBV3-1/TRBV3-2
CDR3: CASSQGGGGGDTQYF
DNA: TGTGCCAGCAGCCAAGGAGGGGGAGGGGGAGATACGCAGTATTTT

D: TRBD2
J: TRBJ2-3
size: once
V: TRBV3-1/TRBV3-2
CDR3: CASSQDIAGTSGDTQYF
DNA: TGTGCCAGCAGCCAAGATATCGCTGGGACTAGCGGAGATACGCAGTATTTT

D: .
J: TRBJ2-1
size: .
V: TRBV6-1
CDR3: CASSGPRGASSYNEQFF
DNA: TGTGCCAGCAGTGGACCACGGGGGGCGAGCTCCTACAATGAGCAGTTCTTC

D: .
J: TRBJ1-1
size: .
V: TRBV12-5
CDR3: CASGLGGWDTEAFF
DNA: TGTGCTAGTGGTTTAGGGGGATGGGACACTGAAGCTTTCTTT

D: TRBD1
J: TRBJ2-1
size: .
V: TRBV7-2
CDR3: CASSLTGRQFF
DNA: TGTGCCAGCAGCTTGACAGGGCGGCAGTTCTTC

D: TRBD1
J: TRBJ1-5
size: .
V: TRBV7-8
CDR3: CASSPLRTGEQPQHF
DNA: TGTGCCAGCAGCCCTCTGCGGACAGGGGAACAGCCCCAGCATTTT

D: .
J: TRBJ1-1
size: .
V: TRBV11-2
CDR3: CASSSTGTTEAFF
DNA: TGTGCCAGCAGCTCAACAGGGACGACTGAAGCTTTCTTT

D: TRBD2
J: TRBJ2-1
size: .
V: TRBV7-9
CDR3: CASSPRRGSSYNEQFF
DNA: TGTGCCAGCAGCCCGCGGCGCGGGAGCTCCTACAATGAGCAGTTCTTC

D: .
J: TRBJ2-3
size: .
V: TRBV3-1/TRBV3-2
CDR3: CASSQETHTDTQYF
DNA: TGTGCCAGCAGCCAAGAGACTCACACAGATACGCAGTATTTT

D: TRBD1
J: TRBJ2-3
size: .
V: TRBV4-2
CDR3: CASSQDGGQGDLQYF
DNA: TGTGCCAGCAGCCAAGACGGGGGACAGGGGGACTTACAGTATTTT

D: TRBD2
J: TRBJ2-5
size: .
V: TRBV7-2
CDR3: CASSLNAGEETQYF
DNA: TGTGCCAGCAGCTTAAATGCGGGGGAAGAGACCCAGTACTTC

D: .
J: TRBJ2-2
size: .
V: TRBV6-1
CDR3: CASSVDRTNGELFF
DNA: TGTGCCAGCAGTGTAGACAGGACGAACGGGGAGCTGTTTTTT

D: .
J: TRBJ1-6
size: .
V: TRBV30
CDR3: CASGGGLSYSPLHF
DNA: TGTGCCTCCGGGGGGGGCCTCTCGTATTCACCCCTCCACTTT

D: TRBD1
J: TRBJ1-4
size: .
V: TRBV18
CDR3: CASSPLTGANEKLFF
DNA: TGTGCCAGCTCACCACTAACAGGGGCTAATGAAAAACTGTTTTTT

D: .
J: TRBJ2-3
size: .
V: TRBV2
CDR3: CASSGRGAQEDTQYF
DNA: TGTGCCAGCAGTGGACGGGGGGCGCAGGAAGATACGCAGTATTTT

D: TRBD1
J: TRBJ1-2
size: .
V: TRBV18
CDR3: CASSTAGTGVGYGYTF
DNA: TGTGCCAGCTCAACCGCCGGGACAGGGGTCGGCTATGGCTACACCTTC

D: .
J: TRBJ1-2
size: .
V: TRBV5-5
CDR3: CASIAYVGQYGYTF
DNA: TGTGCCAGCATCGCCTACGTCGGACAGTATGGCTACACCTTC

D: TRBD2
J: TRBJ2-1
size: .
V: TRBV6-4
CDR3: CASSGTSGGDYNEQFF
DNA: TGTGCCAGCAGCGGGACTAGCGGGGGGGACTACAATGAGCAGTTCTTC

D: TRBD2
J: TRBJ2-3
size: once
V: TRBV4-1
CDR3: CASSQGRGGDTQYF
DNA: TGCGCCAGCAGCCAAGGGCGGGGGGGGGATACGCAGTATTTT

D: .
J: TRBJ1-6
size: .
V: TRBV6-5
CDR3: CASTGDTDNSPLHF
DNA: TGTGCCAGCACTGGGGACACTGATAATTCACCCCTCCACTTT

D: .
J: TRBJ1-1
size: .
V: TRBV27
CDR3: CASSAVRNTEAFF
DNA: TGTGCCAGCAGTGCGGTCAGGAACACTGAAGCTTTCTTT

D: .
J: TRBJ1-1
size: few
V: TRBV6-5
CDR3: CASTLGGMNTEAFF
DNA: TGTGCCAGCACCTTAGGGGGTATGAACACTGAAGCTTTCTTT

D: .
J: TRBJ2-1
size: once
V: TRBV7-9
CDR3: CASSSGFGGQDNEQFF
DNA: TGTGCCAGCAGCAGTGGGTTCGGGGGGCAGGACAATGAGCAGTTCTTC

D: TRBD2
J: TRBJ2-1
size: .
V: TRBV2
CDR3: CASSVETSEYNEQFF
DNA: TGTGCCAGCTCCGTTGAGACTAGCGAGTACAATGAGCAGTTCTTC

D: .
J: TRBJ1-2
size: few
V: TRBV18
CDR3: CASSPGKHYGYTF
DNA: TGTGCCAGCTCACCAGGCAAACACTATGGCTACACCTTC

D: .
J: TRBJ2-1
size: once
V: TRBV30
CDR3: CAWSVGGGYNEQFF
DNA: TGTGCCTGGAGTGTTGGGGGAGGCTACAATGAGCAGTTCTTC

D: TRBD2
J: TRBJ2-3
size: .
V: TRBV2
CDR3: CASRKRGSTDTQYF
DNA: TGTGCCAGCAGGAAGCGGGGGAGCACAGATACGCAGTATTTT

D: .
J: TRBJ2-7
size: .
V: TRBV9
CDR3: CASSLRGAGTYEQYF
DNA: TGTGCCAGCTCCTTACGGGGGGCAGGAACCTACGAGCAGTACTTC

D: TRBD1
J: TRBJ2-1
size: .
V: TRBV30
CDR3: CAWTRDRGNFGEQFF
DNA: TGTGCCTGGACCAGGGACAGGGGGAATTTCGGTGAGCAGTTCTTC

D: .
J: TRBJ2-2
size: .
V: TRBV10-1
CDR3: CASSETGKGGELFF
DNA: TGCGCCAGCAGTGAGACAGGGAAAGGCGGGGAGCTGTTTTTT

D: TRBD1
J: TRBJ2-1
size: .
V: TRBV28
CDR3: CASSSIGTGAGNEQFF
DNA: TGTGCCAGCAGTTCCATCGGGACAGGGGCTGGGAATGAGCAGTTCTTC

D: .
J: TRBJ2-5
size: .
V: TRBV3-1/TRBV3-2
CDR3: CASSRKTGGETQYF
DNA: TGTGCCAGCAGCCGAAAGACTGGGGGGGAGACCCAGTACTTC

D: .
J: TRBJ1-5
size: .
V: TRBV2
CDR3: CASSEARPGLGQPQHF
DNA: TGTGCCAGCAGTGAAGCGCGGCCGGGATTGGGGCAGCCCCAGCATTTT

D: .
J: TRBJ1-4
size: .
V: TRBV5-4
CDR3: CASSVDTATNEKLFF
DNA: TGTGCCAGCAGCGTGGACACCGCAACTAATGAAAAACTGTTTTTT

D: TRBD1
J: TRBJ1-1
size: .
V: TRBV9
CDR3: CASSADGGGIRKAFF
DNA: TGTGCCAGCAGCGCGGACGGAGGGGGCATAAGGAAGGCTTTCTTT

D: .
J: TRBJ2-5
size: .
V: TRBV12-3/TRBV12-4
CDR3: CASSSQDRETQYF
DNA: TGTGCCAGCAGTTCCCAGGACAGAGAGACCCAGTACTTC

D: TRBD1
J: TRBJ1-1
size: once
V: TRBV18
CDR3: CASSPFGQAREAFF
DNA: TGTGCCAGCTCACCCTTTGGACAGGCAAGAGAAGCTTTCTTT

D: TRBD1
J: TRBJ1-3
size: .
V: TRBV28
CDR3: CASSSTGQGDGNTIYF
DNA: TGTGCCAGCAGTTCGACCGGACAGGGCGACGGAAACACCATATATTTT

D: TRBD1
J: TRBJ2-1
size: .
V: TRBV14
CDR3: CASSQEWTGKHEQFF
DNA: TGTGCCAGCAGCCAAGAATGGACAGGGAAACATGAGCAGTTCTTC

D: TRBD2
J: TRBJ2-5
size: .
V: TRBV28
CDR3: CASSSGGGLQETQYF
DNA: TGTGCCAGCAGTTCGGGGGGAGGGCTGCAAGAGACCCAGTACTTC

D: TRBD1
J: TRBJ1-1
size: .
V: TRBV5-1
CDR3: CASSGWTGRSTEAFF
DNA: TGCGCCAGCAGCGGGTGGACAGGTCGGAGCACTGAAGCTTTCTTT

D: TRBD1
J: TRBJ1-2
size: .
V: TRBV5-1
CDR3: CASSLEAGGYSGYTF
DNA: TGCGCCAGCAGCTTAGAGGCAGGGGGTTACTCTGGCTACACCTTC

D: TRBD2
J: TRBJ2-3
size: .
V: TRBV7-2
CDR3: CASSVIGTSGNTDTQYF
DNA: TGTGCCAGCAGCGTAATAGGGACTAGCGGCAACACAGATACGCAGTATTTT

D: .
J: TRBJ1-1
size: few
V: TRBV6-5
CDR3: CASTRQVSNTEAFF
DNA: TGTGCCAGCACCCGACAGGTGTCGAACACTGAAGCTTTCTTT

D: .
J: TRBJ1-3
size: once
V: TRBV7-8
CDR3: CASSFGDTIYF
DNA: TGTGCCAGCAGCTTCGGAGACACCATATATTTT

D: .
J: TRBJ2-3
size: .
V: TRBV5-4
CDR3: CASSLGAGITTDTQYF
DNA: TGTGCCAGCAGCTTGGGGGCAGGGATTACGACAGATACGCAGTATTTT

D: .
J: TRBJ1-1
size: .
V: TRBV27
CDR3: CASSPRWGEGITEAFF
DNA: TGTGCCAGCAGTCCTAGGTGGGGGGAGGGGATCACTGAAGCTTTCTTT

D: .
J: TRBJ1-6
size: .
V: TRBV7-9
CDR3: CASSLLYNSPLHF
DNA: TGTGCCAGCAGCTTACTTTATAATTCACCCCTCCACTTT

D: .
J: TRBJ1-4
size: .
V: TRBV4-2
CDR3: CASSQEPYDSTNEKLFF
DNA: TGTGCCAGCAGCCAAGAGCCGTACGACAGCACTAATGAAAAACTGTTTTTT

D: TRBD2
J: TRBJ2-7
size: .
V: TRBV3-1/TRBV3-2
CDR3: CASSQDKRGAERVPYEQYF
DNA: TGTGCCAGCAGCCAAGATAAGCGGGGGGCCGAGCGGGTCCCCTACGAGCAGTACTTC

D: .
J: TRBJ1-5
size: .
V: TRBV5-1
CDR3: CASSLGDSSNQPQHF
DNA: TGCGCCAGCAGCTTGGGAGACAGCTCCAATCAGCCCCAGCATTTT

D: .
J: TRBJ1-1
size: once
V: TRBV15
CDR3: CATSSSRRGNTEAFF
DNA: TGTGCCACCAGCAGCAGCCGAAGGGGTAACACTGAAGCTTTCTTT

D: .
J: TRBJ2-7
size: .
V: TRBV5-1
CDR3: CASSLGGYTYEQYF
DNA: TGCGCCAGCAGCTTGGGGGGCTATACCTACGAGCAGTACTTC

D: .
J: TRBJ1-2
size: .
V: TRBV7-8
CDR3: CASSTSTGAYGYTF
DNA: TGTGCCAGCAGCACCTCGACAGGCGCCTATGGCTACACCTTC